A single sample gave rise to the 8 T cell receptor beta chains below, sequenced in a study of identical twins (TCRdb year 2016). The method behind the library was 5' RACE. Sequencing used an Illumina HiSeq 2000. TCRdb ran its own pipeline on the public reads, namely fastp trimming at Q25 and MiXCR clone calling, and kept in-frame beta chains. Every entry covers one CDR3 protein and lists the most common genes and DNA from its rows. The sample table records hundreds of thousands of distinct CDR3 sequences; roughly an eighth of these occur just once. The ten largest clones represent around 6.9% of the sample. These data are also associated with another study on yellow fever vaccine responses in identical twins.

Sequencing input: CD8+ T cells sorted from blood. The origin of the receptors is a young woman in good health.

The V and J genes are TRBV7-6 and TRBJ2-5; TRBD1 agrees at 7 bases. CDR3 size: 15 residues. With V trimmed by 6 bases and J by 1 base, 8 bases remained unmatched. The V gene's germline CDR1 is SGHVS and CDR2 FNYEAQ. This CDR3 is CASSPTRDSQETQYF. In nucleotides, the CDR3 is TGTGCCAGCAGTCCTACCAGGGACAGCCAAGAGACCCAGTACTTC.

There are a few counts of this clonotype. The J gene is TRBJ2-1, the V gene TRBV29-1; D uncertain. V was shortened by 0 bases and J by 9 bases, with 6 bases between the two germline ends. CDR3 length equals 11 residues. Germline V gene sequence: CDR1 SQVTM, CDR2 ANQGSEA. This CDR3 reads CSVEDNGEQFF. In DNA form, the CDR3 reads TGCAGCGTTGAAGACAACGGTGAGCAGTTCTTC.

The chain joins TRBV6-2 or TRBV6-3 to TRBJ2-1; 10 positions agree with TRBD1. The V segment lost 11 bases and the J segment 8 bases; nucleotides outside the gene matches: 6. The germline CDR1 and CDR2 sequences are MNHEY and SVGEGT. This CDR3 comprises 12 residues. The CDR3 sequence is CASDRGNDEQFF. CDR3 coding DNA: TGTGCCTCGGACAGGGGGAATGATGAGCAGTTCTTC.

DNA of the CDR3: TGTGCCAGCAGTTACTTAGCGGGGGGGACCACCTACGAGCAGTACGTC. Its translation is CASSYLAGGTTYEQYV. V and J are TRBV6-2 or TRBV6-3 and TRBJ2-7; 11 bases map to TRBD2. V lost 1 base to trimming and J lost 2 bases; unmatched junction nucleotides: 4. This CDR3 has 16 amino acids. CDR1 and CDR2 (germline): MNHEY, SVGEGT.

The chain uses TRBV20-1 and TRBJ2-7, with D perhaps TRBD2 (6 bases). V was shortened by 1 base and J by 3 bases, with 10 bases between the two germline ends. The germline V gene has CDR1 DFQATT and CDR2 SNEGSKA (reference sequence). The CDR3 spans 13 residues. CDR3 nucleotide sequence: TGCAGTGCTAGAGTCCCGGAGGGCTACGAGCAGTACTTC. Residues: CSARVPEGYEQYF.

This clonotype was seen a few times. The chain couples TRBV27 to TRBJ2-7; D uncertain. This CDR3 region has 12 residues. Germline CDR1 is MNHEY and CDR2 is SMNVEV (reference sequence). The ends were cut back, 5 bases at V and 7 bases at J, with 12 bases in the middle. The CDR3 loop reads CASSASSGEQYV. CDR3 DNA sequence: TGTGCCAGCAGTGCCTCATCTGGTGAGCAGTACGTC.

The CDR3 region has the DNA TGCGCCAGCAGCCAAGAATGGGCCAGCCTGAGCTCCTACAATGAGCAGTTCTTC. Protein: CASSQEWASLSSYNEQFF. This sequence joins TRBV4-1 and TRBJ2-1; D is ambiguous. The germline gives CDR1 MGHRA, CDR2 YSYEKL. This CDR3 contains 18 residues. V was trimmed by 0 bases and J by 0 bases, leaving 15 bases between them.

In this sample, this clonotype turned up a few times. The V gene is TRBV12-3 or TRBV12-4, the J gene TRBJ2-2; D gene ambiguous. The V end was cut by 4 bases, the J end by 5 bases, with 17 bases between. The length of the CDR3 is 16 residues. The CDR3 loop reads CASSSYRGAWTGELFF. In nucleotides, the CDR3 is TGTGCCAGCAGTTCTTATAGAGGCGCGTGGACCGGGGAGCTGTTTTTT.